This T cell receptor beta chain was identified in a study of response to subunit inactivated influenza vaccine. MiXCR was run by TCRdb on the RT-PCR reads, yielding one entry per CDR3 protein. The sample consists of about 540,000 distinct CDR3 sequences, under 30% of them appearing once. This clonotype was observed a handful of times. Per germline, CDR1 SGHTA and CDR2 FQGTGA. The V gene lost 3 bases and the J gene lost 5 bases, with 13 bases spanning the gap. The CDR3 length is 14 residues. The sample was also linked to a second study, of T cells expressing NK-cell markers. That work contributes: With UMIs, 5'RACE template switching was used to make TCR beta cDNA. It was sorted CD3+CD56+NKG2C+, CD3+CD56+NKG2C- and CD3+CD56-NKG2C+ T cells that supplied the TCR beta repertoires. Restriction of sorting to alpha-beta TCR T cells was accomplished in several experiments using an anti-gamma-delta TCR antibody. Four donors showed these clonotypes also leading the CD3+CD56-NKG2C+ fraction.

Sequenced here: CD4+ T cells sorted from PBMCs, sampled approximately 12 days after vaccination. The gene calls are TRBV7-3 and TRBJ2-5, with D possibly matching TRBD2 (6 bases). The TCR sequence derives from a man aged 50 or older who received an inactivated influenza vaccine. CDR3: CASSLHTGVETQYF. Written as DNA, the CDR3 is TGTGCCAGCAGCTTGCATACGGGAGTGGAGACCCAGTACTTC.